The entry below gives a single T cell receptor beta chain sequence along with its context. This sample is drawn from a study of blood T cell repertoires in COVID-19. In the study overall: Some COVID-19 samples were acute and others convalescent; all came from the United States, Italy and Spain.

Germline V gene sequence: CDR1 LNHDA, CDR2 SQIVND (reference sequence). With 5 bases removed from V and 2 bases from J, the gap between germline ends came to 4 bases. This CDR3 comprises 11 residues. Assay used: immunoSEQ multiplex PCR; TCRdb lists only in-frame clones, some missing. The table shows tens of thousands of clones, with 75% to 90% occurring only once. The receptor was derived from a man aged 50 or older with active or convalescent COVID-19. The sequenced material came from peripheral blood. The J gene is TRBJ2-7, the V gene TRBV19; D ambiguous. CDR3 bases: TGTGCCAGTAGTTCCACCTACGAGCAGTACTTC. It is translated as CASSSTYEQYF.